This T cell receptor (beta chain) was retrieved from a study of T-cell memory formation after mild COVID-19. Study as a whole: TCR clusters largely stayed donor specific.

A word on this clonotype: Antigen specificity is unknown.

One entry per CDR3 protein results from TCRdb running MiXCR on the 5' RACE reads. The repertoire holds some 330,000 distinct CDR3 sequences, approximately 21% seen once, with around 12% in the top ten. General study results and limits: Second-wave clones that peaked on day 37 lacked confirmed SARS-CoV-2 specificity. Memory sampled before infection contained some responding clones, suggesting cross-reactive memory joined. Clones contracting across day 15 to 85 had a balanced CD4/CD8 profile; later expanding clones leaned CD4+.

This clonotype was sampled from an adult woman who had mild COVID-19 (a few samples of this study predate the infection). Cell type and time point are not known. The specimen was PBMCs or a T cell subset sorted from them (not recorded which).

The DNA of the CDR3 is TGTGCCAGCAGGGATCCGGGACTGTACACCGGGGAGCTGTTTTTT. Its translation is CASRDPGLYTGELFF. The chain uses TRBV6-5 and TRBJ2-2, with D maybe TRBD2 (6 bases). V was shortened by 6 bases and J by 3 bases, with 14 bases between the two germline ends. This CDR3 has 15 amino acids. Germline CDR1 is MNHEY and CDR2 is SVGAGI.